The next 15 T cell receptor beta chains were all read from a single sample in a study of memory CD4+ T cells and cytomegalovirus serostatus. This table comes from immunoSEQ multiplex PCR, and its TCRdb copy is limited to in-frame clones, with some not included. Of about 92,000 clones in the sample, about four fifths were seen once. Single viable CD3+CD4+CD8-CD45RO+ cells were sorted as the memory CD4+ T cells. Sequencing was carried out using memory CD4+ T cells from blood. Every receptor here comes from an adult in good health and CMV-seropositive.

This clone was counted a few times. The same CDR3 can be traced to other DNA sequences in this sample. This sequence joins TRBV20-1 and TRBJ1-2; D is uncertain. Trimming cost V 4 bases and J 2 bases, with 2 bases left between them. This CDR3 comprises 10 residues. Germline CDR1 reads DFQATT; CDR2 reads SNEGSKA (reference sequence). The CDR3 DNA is TGCAGTGCTACGAACTATGGCTACACCTTC. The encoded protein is CSATNYGYTF.

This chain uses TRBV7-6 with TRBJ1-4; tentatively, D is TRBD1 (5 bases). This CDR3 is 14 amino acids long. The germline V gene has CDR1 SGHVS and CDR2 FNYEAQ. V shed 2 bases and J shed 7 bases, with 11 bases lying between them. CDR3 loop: CASSLNQGGEKLFF. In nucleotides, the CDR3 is TGTGCCAGCAGCTTAAACCAGGGAGGTGAAAAACTGTTTTTT.

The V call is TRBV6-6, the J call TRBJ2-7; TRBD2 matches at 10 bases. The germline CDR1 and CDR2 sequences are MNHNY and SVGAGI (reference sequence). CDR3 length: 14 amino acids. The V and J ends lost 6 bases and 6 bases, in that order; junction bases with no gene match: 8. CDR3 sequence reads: CASRLAGMDGEQYF. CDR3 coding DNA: TGTGCCAGCAGACTAGCGGGAATGGATGGCGAGCAGTACTTC.

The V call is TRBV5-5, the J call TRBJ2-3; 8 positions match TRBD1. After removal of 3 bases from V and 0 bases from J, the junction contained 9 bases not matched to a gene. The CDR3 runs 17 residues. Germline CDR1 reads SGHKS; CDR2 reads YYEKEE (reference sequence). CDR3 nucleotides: TGTGCCAGCAGCTCTTTCTCGGGACAGGCAAGCACAGATACGCAGTATTTT. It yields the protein CASSSFSGQASTDTQYF.

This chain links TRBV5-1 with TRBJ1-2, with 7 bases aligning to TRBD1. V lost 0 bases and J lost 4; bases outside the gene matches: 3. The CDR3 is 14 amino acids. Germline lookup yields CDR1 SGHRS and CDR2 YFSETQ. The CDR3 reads CASSLEGALYGYTF. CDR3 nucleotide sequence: TGCGCCAGCAGCTTGGAGGGGGCGCTCTATGGCTACACCTTC.

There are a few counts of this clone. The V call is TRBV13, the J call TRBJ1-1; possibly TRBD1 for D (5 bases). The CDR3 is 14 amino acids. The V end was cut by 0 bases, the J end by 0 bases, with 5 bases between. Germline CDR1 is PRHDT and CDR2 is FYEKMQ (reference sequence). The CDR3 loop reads CASSLGTVNTEAFF. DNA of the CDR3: TGTGCCAGCAGCTTAGGGACAGTGAACACTGAAGCTTTCTTT.

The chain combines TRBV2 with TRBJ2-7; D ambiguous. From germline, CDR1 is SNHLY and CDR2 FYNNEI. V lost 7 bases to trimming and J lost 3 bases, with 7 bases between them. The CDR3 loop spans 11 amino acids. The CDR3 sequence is CASITNYEQYF. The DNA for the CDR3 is TGTGCCAGCATCACTAACTACGAGCAGTACTTC.

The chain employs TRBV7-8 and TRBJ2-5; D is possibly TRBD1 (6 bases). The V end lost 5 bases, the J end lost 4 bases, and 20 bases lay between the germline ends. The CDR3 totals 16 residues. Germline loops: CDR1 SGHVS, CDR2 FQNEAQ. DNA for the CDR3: TGTGCCAGCAGCCCCCACGAGGGGGAGAATCTAGAGACCCAGTACTTC. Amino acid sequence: CASSPHEGENLETQYF.

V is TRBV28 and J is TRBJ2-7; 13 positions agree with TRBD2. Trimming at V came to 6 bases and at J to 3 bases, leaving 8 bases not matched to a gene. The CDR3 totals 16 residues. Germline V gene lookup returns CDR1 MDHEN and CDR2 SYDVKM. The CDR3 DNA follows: TGTGCCAGCAGCCCTATCGGACTAGCGGGAGTCTACGAGCAGTACTTC. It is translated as CASSPIGLAGVYEQYF. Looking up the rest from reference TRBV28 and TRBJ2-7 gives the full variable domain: DVKVTQSSRYLVKRTGEKVFLECVQDMDHENMFWYRQDPGLGLRLIYFSYDVKMKEKGDIPEGYSVSREKKERFSLILESASTNQTSMYLCASSPIGLAGVYEQYFGPGTRLTVT.

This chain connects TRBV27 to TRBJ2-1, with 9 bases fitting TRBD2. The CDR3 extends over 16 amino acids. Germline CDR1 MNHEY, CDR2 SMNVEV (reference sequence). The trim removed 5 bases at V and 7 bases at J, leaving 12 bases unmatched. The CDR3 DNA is TGTGCCAGCAGTCCCCTGAGTAGCGGGAGACGAAATGAGCAGTTCTTC. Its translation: CASSPLSSGRRNEQFF.

The CDR3 region has the DNA TGTGCCAGCTCACCGGACGGCTATGGCTACACCTTC. Its protein product is CASSPDGYGYTF. The chain links TRBV18 to TRBJ1-2, with D uncertain. V was trimmed by 3 bases and J by 4 bases, leaving 6 bases between them. The CDR3 contains 12 residues. CDR1 KGHSH and CDR2 LQKENI come from the germline V gene.

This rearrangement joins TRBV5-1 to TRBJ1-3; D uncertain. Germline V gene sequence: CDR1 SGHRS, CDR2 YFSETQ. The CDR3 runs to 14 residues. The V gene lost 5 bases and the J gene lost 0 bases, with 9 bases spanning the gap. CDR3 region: CASRDPSSGNTIYF. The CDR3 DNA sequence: TGCGCCAGCAGGGACCCTAGCTCTGGAAACACCATATATTTT.

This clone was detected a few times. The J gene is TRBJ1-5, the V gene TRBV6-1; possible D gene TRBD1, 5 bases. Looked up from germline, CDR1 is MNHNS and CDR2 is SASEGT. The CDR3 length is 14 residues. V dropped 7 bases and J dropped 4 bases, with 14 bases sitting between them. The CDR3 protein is CASTLGDRNQPQHF. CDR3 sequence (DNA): TGTGCCAGCACTTTGGGGGATCGTAATCAGCCCCAGCATTTT.

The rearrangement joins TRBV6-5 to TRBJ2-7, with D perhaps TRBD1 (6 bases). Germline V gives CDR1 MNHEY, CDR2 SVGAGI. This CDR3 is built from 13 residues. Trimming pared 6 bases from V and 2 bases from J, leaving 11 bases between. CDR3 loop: CASSHGDTYEQYF. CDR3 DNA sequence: TGTGCCAGCAGCCACGGGGACACCTACGAGCAGTACTTC.

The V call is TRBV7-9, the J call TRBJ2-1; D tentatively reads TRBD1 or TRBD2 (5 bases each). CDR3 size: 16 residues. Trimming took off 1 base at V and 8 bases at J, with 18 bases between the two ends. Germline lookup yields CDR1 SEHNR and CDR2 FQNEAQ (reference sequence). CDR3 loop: CASSLGDQLGIDEQFF. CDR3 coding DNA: TGTGCCAGCAGCTTAGGGGACCAATTGGGCATTGATGAGCAGTTCTTC.